Below, 12 T cell receptor beta chains from the same sample are listed, as sequenced in a study of T cell repertoires in cytomegalovirus infection. No antigen is known for these receptors. MiXCR, run by TCRdb on the reads, gives a single entry per CDR3 protein. Of approximately 470,000 distinct CDR3 sequences listed, 40% to 50% are singletons. This specimen consisted of cultured PBMCs, obtained from culture after CMV antigen stimulation. These receptors all stem from a human donor in good health (CMV status not recorded). Some clones in this sample may be carry-over from other donors' samples.

The rearrangement links TRBV3-1 to TRBJ1-4; TRBD1 is a possible D gene (6 bases). The CDR3 sequence is 15 residues long. Germline loops: CDR1 LGHDT, CDR2 YNNKEL (reference sequence). V was clipped by 4 bases and J by 6 bases, with 15 bases between them. The CDR3 coding sequence is TGTGCCAGCAGCCTCCAAGGGGGGCCCGATGAAAAACTGTTTTTT. Its protein is CASSLQGGPDEKLFF.

This sequence joins TRBV7-6 and TRBJ2-3; perhaps TRBD2 as D (5 bases). The V end was cut by 2 bases, the J end by 0 bases, with 9 bases between. The germline V gene has CDR1 SGHVS and CDR2 FNYEAQ. This CDR3 is 15 amino acids long. The CDR3 DNA reads TGTGCCAGCAGCTTAAGGTCGGGAAGCACAGATACGCAGTATTTT. This gives the protein CASSLRSGSTDTQYF.

The CDR3 DNA is TGTGCCAGCAGCCGCAACGGAAAAGAGCAGTACTTC. As protein: CASSRNGKEQYF. The chain has TRBV6-2 or TRBV6-3 and TRBJ2-7; no clear D. The V gene's germline CDR1 is MNHEY and CDR2 SVGEGT. V was pared by 6 bases and J by 7 bases, with 13 bases between. The CDR3 is made up of 12 amino acids.

This clonotype was detected a few times. The rearrangement uses TRBV7-8 and TRBJ2-5; D may match TRBD1 or TRBD2 (5 bases each). The length of the CDR3 is 15 residues. Germline lookup yields CDR1 SGHVS and CDR2 FQNEAQ. V lost 1 base and J lost 1, with 10 bases in between. CDR3 sequence: CASSLVGTAQETQYF. The CDR3 region has the DNA TGTGCCAGCAGCTTAGTTGGGACGGCCCAAGAGACCCAGTACTTC.

The chain recombines TRBV7-2 with TRBJ2-1; 14 nucleotides align to TRBD2. CDR1 and CDR2 from the germline V gene are SGHTA and FQGNSA. With 3 bases clipped from V and 14 bases from J, the junction kept 12 bases outside the gene matches. The CDR3 has 16 amino acids. The CDR3 region has the DNA TGTGCCAGCAGCTTTGGGACTAGCGGGGGAGAATTTTGGGAGTTCTTC. Translation: CASSFGTSGGEFWEFF.

This clonotype was picked up a small number of times. This sequence joins TRBV27 and TRBJ1-5, with a possible D match to TRBD1 (5 bases). The CDR3 runs to 16 residues. The germline V gene has CDR1 MNHEY and CDR2 SMNVEV (reference sequence). Trimming shortened V by 1 base and J by 4 bases, and 14 bases separated the two germline ends. This CDR3 reads CASSLWGGIVNQPQHF. The DNA of the CDR3 is TGTGCCAGCAGTTTATGGGGGGGTATAGTTAATCAGCCCCAGCATTTT.

The V call is TRBV6-6, the J call TRBJ2-1, with D possibly being TRBD2 (6 bases). The CDR3 covers 16 residues. The V and J ends lost 6 bases and 3 bases respectively, with 18 bases between them. Germline CDR1 reads MNHNY; CDR2 reads SVGAGI (reference sequence). CDR3 residues: CASRPEPGLHYNEQFF. The DNA of the CDR3 is TGTGCCAGCAGACCCGAACCGGGACTTCACTACAATGAGCAGTTCTTC.

This sequence joins TRBV7-2 and TRBJ2-2; the D is unclear. V lost 5 bases to trimming and J lost 11 bases, with 9 bases between them. CDR1 and CDR2 from the germline V gene are SGHTA and FQGNSA. There are 11 residues in the CDR3. This CDR3 reads CASSLLLELFF. The CDR3 DNA follows: TGTGCCAGCAGCCTCCTACTCGAGCTGTTTTTT.

The genes are TRBV25-1 and TRBJ2-7, with no clear D. The CDR3 loop spans 15 amino acids. Per the germline V gene, CDR1 is MGHDK and CDR2 is SYGVNS. The V end lost 2 bases, the J end lost 0 bases, and 11 bases lay between the germline ends. CDR3 bases: TGTGCCAGCAGTGAAGATGCCAGCACCTCCTACGAGCAGTACTTC. This gives the protein CASSEDASTSYEQYF.

V usage is TRBV5-6 and J usage is TRBJ1-1, with a tentative D call TRBD1 (6 bases). V was cut by 3 bases and J by 0 bases, with 12 bases left in between. Germline V gene data show CDR1 as SGHDT and CDR2 as YYEEEE. The CDR3 consists of 15 residues. This CDR3 is CASSWAQGMNTEAFF. The CDR3 DNA reads as TGTGCCAGCAGCTGGGCACAGGGTATGAACACTGAAGCTTTCTTT.

This clonotype was counted only a few times. V gene TRBV4-1 combines with J gene TRBJ1-4, with D hard to call. CDR3 length: 15 amino acids. CDR1 is MGHRA and CDR2 is YSYEKL in the germline V gene. The V gene lost 1 base and the J gene lost 7 bases, with 13 bases spanning the gap. As DNA, the CDR3 is TGCGCCAGCAGCCAAGGCGTGGGCCGCCTTGAAAAACTGTTTTTT. It translates to CASSQGVGRLEKLFF.

The V and J genes are TRBV20-1 and TRBJ2-7; possibly TRBD2 for D (6 bases). Per germline, CDR1 DFQATT and CDR2 SNEGSKA (reference sequence). V was trimmed by 5 bases and J by 1 base, leaving 18 bases between them. The CDR3 extends over 15 amino acids. The CDR3 sequence: CSALRPGAGSYEQYF. The CDR3 DNA reads as TGCAGTGCTCTTAGGCCGGGAGCAGGATCCTACGAGCAGTACTTC.